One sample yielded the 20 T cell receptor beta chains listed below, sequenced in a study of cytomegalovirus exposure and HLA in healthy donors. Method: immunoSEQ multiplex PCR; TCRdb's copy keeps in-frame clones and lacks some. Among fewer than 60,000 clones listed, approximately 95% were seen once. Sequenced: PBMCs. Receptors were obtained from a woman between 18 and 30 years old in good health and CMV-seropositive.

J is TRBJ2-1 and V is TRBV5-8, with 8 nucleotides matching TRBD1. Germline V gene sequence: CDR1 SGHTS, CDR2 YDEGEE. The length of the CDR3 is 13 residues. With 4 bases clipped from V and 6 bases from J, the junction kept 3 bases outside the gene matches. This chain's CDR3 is CASSVDRVNEQFF. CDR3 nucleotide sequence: TGTGCCAGCAGCGTGGACAGGGTCAATGAGCAGTTCTTC. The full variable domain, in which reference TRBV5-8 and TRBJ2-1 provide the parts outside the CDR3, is EAGVTQSPTHLIKTRGQQATLRCSPISGHTSVYWYQQALGLGLQFLLWYDEGEERNRGNFPPRFSGRQFPNYSSELNVNALELEDSALYLCASSVDRVNEQFFGPGTRLTVL.

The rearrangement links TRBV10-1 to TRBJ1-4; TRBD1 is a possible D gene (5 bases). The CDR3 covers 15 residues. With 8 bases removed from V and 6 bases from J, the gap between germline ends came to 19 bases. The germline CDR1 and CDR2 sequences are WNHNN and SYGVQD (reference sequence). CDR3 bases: TGCGCCAGCCGGGAATTGGGAGGGGAGGATGAAAAACTGTTTTTT. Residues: CASRELGGEDEKLFF.

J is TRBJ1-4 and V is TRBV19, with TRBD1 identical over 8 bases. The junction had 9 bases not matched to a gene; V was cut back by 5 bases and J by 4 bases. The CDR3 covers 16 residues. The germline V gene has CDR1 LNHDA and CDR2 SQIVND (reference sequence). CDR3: CASSLHRTGNNEKLFF. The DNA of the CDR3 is TGTGCCAGTAGTCTCCACCGGACAGGGAATAATGAAAAACTGTTTTTT.

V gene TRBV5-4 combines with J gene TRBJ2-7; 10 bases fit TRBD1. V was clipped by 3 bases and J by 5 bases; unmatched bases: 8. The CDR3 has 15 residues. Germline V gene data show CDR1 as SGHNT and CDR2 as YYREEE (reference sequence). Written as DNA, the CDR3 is TGTGCCAGCAGCTCCACCGGGACAGGGGACGACGAGCAGTACTTC. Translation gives CASSSTGTGDDEQYF.

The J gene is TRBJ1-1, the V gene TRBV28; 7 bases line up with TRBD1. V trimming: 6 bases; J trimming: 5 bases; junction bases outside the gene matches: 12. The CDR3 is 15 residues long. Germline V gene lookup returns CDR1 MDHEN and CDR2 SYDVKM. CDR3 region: CASRSLTGSGTEAFF. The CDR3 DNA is TGTGCCAGCAGGAGTTTGACAGGGTCGGGTACTGAAGCTTTCTTT.

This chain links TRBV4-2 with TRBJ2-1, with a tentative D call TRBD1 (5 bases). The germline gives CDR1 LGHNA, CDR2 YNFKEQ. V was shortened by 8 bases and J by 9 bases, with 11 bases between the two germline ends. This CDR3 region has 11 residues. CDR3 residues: CASAGPGEQFF. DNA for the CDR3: TGTGCCAGCGCAGGGCCGGGTGAGCAGTTCTTC.

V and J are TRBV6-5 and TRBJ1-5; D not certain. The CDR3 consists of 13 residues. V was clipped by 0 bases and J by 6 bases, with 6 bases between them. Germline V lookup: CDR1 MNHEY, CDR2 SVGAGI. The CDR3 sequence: CASSYSSGQPQHF. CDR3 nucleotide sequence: TGTGCCAGCAGTTACTCGAGCGGTCAGCCCCAGCATTTT.

In DNA, the CDR3 is TGTGCCAGTAGTATCGAAGGGACTAGCCCCACCTACGAGCAGTACTTC. Its protein product is CASSIEGTSPTYEQYF. The chain recombines TRBV19 with TRBJ2-7, with TRBD2 matching over 9 bases. Germline-derived CDR1 and CDR2 are LNHDA and SQIVND (reference sequence). The CDR3 runs 16 residues. The V segment lost 3 bases and the J segment 2 bases; nucleotides outside the gene matches: 8.

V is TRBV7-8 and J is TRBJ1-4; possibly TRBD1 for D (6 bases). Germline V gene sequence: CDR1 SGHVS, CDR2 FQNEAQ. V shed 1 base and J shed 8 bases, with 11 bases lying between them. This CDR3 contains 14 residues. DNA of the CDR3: TGTGCCAGCAGCTTAGGGGGGCAAATGGAAAAACTGTTTTTT. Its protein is CASSLGGQMEKLFF.

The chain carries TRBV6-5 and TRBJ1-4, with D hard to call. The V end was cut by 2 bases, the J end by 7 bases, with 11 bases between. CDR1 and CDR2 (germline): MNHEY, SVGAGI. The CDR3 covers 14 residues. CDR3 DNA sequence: TGTGCCAGCAGTTACGGGTACAGTCTTGAAAAACTGTTTTTT. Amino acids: CASSYGYSLEKLFF.

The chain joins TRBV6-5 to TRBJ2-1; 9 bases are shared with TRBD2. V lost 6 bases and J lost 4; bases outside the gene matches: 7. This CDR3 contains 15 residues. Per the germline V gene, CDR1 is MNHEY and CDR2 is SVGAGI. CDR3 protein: CASRNTAGGYNEQFF. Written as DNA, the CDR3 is TGTGCCAGCAGGAATACAGCGGGAGGTTACAATGAGCAGTTCTTC.

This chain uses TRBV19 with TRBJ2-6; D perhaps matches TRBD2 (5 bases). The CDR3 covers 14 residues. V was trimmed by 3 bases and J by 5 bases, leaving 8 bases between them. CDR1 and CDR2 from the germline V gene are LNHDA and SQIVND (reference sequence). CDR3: CASSIWTRANVLTF. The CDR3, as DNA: TGTGCCAGTAGTATCTGGACTCGGGCCAACGTCCTGACTTTC.

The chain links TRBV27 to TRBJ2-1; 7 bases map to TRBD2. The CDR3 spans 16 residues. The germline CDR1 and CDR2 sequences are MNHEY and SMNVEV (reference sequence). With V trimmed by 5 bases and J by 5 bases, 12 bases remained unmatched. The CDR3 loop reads CASSPVAGGSNNEQFF. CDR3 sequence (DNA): TGTGCCAGCAGTCCCGTAGCAGGCGGGAGTAACAATGAGCAGTTCTTC.

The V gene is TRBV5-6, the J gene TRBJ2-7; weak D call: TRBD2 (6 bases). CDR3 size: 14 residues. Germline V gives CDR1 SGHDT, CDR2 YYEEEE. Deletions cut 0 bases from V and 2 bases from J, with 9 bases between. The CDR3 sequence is CASSLGAGTYEQYF. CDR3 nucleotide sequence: TGTGCCAGCAGCTTGGGGGCGGGGACCTACGAGCAGTACTTC. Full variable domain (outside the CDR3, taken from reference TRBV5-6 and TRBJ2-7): DAGVTQSPTHLIKTRGQQVTLRCSPKSGHDTVSWYQQALGQGPQFIFQYYEEEERQRGNFPDRFSGHQFPNYSSELNVNALLLGDSALYLCASSLGAGTYEQYFGPGTRLTVT.

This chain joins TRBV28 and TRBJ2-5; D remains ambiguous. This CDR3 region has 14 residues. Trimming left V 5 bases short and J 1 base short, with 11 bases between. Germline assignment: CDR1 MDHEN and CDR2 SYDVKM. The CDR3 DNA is TGTGCCAGCAGTCCTTGGAGCGTCCAAGAGACCCAGTACTTC. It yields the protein CASSPWSVQETQYF.

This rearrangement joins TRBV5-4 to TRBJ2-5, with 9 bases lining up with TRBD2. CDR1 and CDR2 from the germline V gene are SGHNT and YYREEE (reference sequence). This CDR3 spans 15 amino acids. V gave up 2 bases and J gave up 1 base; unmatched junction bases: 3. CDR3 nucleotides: TGTGCCAGCAGCTTAGCGGGAGGAACCCAAGAGACCCAGTACTTC. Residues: CASSLAGGTQETQYF. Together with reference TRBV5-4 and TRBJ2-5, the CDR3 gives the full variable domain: ETGVTQSPTHLIKTRGQQVTLRCSSQSGHNTVSWYQQALGQGPQFIFQYYREEENGRGNFPPRFSGLQFPNYSSELNVNALELDDSALYLCASSLAGGTQETQYFGPGTRLLVL.

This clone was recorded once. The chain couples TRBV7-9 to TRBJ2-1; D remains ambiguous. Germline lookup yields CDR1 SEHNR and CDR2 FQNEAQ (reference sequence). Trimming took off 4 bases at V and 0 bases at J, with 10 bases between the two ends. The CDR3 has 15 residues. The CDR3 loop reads CASSYTPSSYNEQFF. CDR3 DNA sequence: TGTGCCAGCAGCTACACACCTAGCTCCTACAATGAGCAGTTCTTC.

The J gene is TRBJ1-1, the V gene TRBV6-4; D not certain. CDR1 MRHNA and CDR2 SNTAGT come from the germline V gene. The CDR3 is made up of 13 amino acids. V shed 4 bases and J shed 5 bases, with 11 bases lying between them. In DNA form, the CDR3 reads TGTGCCAGCAGTGCGGGATCGGGGACTGAAGCTTTCTTT. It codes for CASSAGSGTEAFF.

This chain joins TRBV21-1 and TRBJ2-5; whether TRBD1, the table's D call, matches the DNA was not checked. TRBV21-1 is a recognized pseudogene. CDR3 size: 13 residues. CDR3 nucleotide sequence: TGTGCCAGCTGCGGACAGGGAGGGGAGACCCAGTACTTC. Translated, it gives CASCGQGGETQYF.

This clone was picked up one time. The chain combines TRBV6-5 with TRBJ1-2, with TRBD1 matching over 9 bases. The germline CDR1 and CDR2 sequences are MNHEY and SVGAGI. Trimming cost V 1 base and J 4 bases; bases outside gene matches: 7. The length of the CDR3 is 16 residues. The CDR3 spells CASSYFGQGKPYGYTF. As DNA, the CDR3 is TGTGCCAGCAGTTACTTTGGACAGGGGAAACCCTATGGCTACACCTTC.